The 32 T cell receptor beta chains listed next were all sequenced from one sample in a study of shared clonotypes between healthy human individuals. Some clones are missing from TCRdb's copy, which holds only in-frame ones; the method was immunoSEQ multiplex PCR. The profile shows some 1,400,000 clones, roughly 96% of them singletons. The source material was naive CD4+ T cells sorted from blood. Subset given: CD45RA+ positively selected. These receptors were taken from a man aged 25-45 years in good health.

This chain joins TRBV5-1 and TRBJ2-7; 10 bases agree with TRBD1. The CDR3 is 14 amino acids. Trimming cost V 0 bases and J 4 bases; bases outside gene matches: 1. Germline V lookup: CDR1 SGHRS, CDR2 YFSETQ. The CDR3 here is CASSLGDRGYEQYF. The CDR3 nucleotides read TGCGCCAGCAGCTTGGGGGACAGGGGATACGAGCAGTACTTC.

V usage is TRBV7-2 and J usage is TRBJ2-7; possible D gene TRBD1, 6 bases. The CDR3 spans 15 residues. Germline V CDR1 and CDR2: SGHTA, FQGNSA. The V end was cut by 4 bases, the J end by 0 bases, with 13 bases between. The CDR3 is CASSSTTGFSYEQYF. In DNA form, the CDR3 reads TGTGCCAGCAGCTCAACCACAGGGTTCTCCTACGAGCAGTACTTC. The entire variable domain, with the rest obtained from reference TRBV7-2 and TRBJ2-7, is as follows: GAGVSQSPSNKVTEKGKDVELRCDPISGHTALYWYRQSLGQGLEFLIYFQGNSAPDKSGLPSDRFSAERTGGSVSTLTIQRTQQEDSAVYLCASSSTTGFSYEQYFGPGTRLTVT.

The chain links TRBV7-9 to TRBJ2-7; 8 nucleotides agree with TRBD2. This CDR3 comprises 16 residues. Trimming removed 5 bases from V and 3 bases from J; junction bases left unmatched: 12. The germline V gene encodes CDR1 SEHNR and CDR2 FQNEAQ (reference sequence). CDR3: CASSRLGSGNIYEQYF. CDR3 DNA sequence: TGTGCCAGCAGCCGACTGGGTAGCGGGAATATCTACGAGCAGTACTTC.

The J gene is TRBJ1-5, the V gene TRBV28; perhaps TRBD1 as D (6 bases). Per the germline V gene, CDR1 is MDHEN and CDR2 is SYDVKM. V dropped 8 bases and J dropped 2 bases, with 10 bases sitting between them. The CDR3 contains 13 residues. The CDR3 here is CASVGGGNQPQHF. As DNA, the CDR3 is TGTGCCAGCGTGGGGGGCGGCAATCAGCCCCAGCATTTT.

Turning to this clone: A junction boundary mismatches the germline segment, possibly from a read error. This chain connects TRBV4-1 to TRBJ2-1; D gene uncertain. The CDR3 length is 14 residues. Germline CDR1 reads MGHRA; CDR2 reads YSYEKL. The CDR3 coding sequence is TGCGCCAGCAGCCAAGAGAACGCAGCGAATGGGCAGTTCTTC. Its translation: CASSQENAANGQFF.

This chain uses TRBV6-6 with TRBJ2-5; 7 nucleotides agree with TRBD1. The CDR3 has 15 residues. Germline assignment: CDR1 MNHNY and CDR2 SVGAGI (reference sequence). The V and J ends lost 5 bases and 3 bases, in that order; junction bases with no gene match: 9. In nucleotides, the CDR3 is TGTGCCAGCAGTAACCCTCGGACAGGCAAAGAGACCCAGTACTTC. It is translated as CASSNPRTGKETQYF.

The chain uses TRBV11-3 and TRBJ2-1; D could derive from TRBD1 or TRBD2 (5 bases each). V lost 4 bases and J 7 bases, leaving 14 bases between the germline ends. The CDR3 is 14 residues long. Looked up from germline, CDR1 is SGHNT and CDR2 is YENEEA. CDR3 loop: CASSYLGERNEQFF. The CDR3 DNA follows: TGTGCCAGCAGCTATCTAGGGGAGAGGAATGAGCAGTTCTTC.

The chain carries TRBV4-3 and TRBJ2-1; TRBD2 might be the D (6 bases). The germline V gene has CDR1 LGHNA and CDR2 YSLEER. The V end lost 0 bases, the J end lost 7 bases, and 13 bases lay between the germline ends. The CDR3 totals 15 residues. In DNA, the CDR3 is TGCGCCAGCAGCCAAGAATCCACCCGGGGGAATGAGCAGTTCTTC. It yields the protein CASSQESTRGNEQFF.

This clone was detected once. CDR3: CASSPGDILGGNTEAFF. The CDR3 DNA is TGTGCCAGCTCACCGGGGGACATTCTCGGGGGGAACACTGAAGCTTTCTTT. The rearrangement uses TRBV18 and TRBJ1-1; TRBD1 might be the D (6 bases). Germline CDR1 and CDR2: KGHSH and LQKENI. CDR3 length: 17 amino acids. V was clipped by 3 bases and J by 1 base, with 18 bases between them.

The J gene is TRBJ1-2, the V gene TRBV6-1; D is undetermined. Germline V gene sequence: CDR1 MNHNS, CDR2 SASEGT. There are 16 residues in the CDR3. V was shortened by 2 bases and J by 4 bases, with 17 bases between the two germline ends. The CDR3 DNA reads TGTGCCAGCAGTGAATCACTCACACGACTTTCCTATGGCTACACCTTC. Amino acid sequence: CASSESLTRLSYGYTF.

The gene calls are TRBV19 and TRBJ2-1, with 11 bases lining up with TRBD2. The ends lost 2 bases at V and 4 bases at J; junction bases unmatched: 4. Germline assignment: CDR1 LNHDA and CDR2 SQIVND (reference sequence). The CDR3 is 16 amino acids. CDR3 in amino acids: CASSITSGSLYNEQFF. The DNA for the CDR3 is TGTGCCAGTAGTATAACTAGCGGGAGTTTGTACAATGAGCAGTTCTTC.

The rearrangement links TRBV5-1 to TRBJ1-1; D perhaps matches TRBD1 (6 bases). V lost 4 bases to trimming and J lost 10 bases, with 20 bases between them. CDR1 and CDR2 from the germline V gene are SGHRS and YFSETQ. The CDR3 sequence is 14 residues long. CDR3 region: CASSQLSTGKVAFF. Written as DNA, the CDR3 is TGCGCCAGCAGCCAACTAAGCACAGGGAAAGTAGCTTTCTTT.

The V gene is TRBV2, the J gene TRBJ2-1; D remains unclear. The CDR3 is made up of 16 amino acids. Germline V gene data show CDR1 as SNHLY and CDR2 as FYNNEI. V gave up 3 bases and J gave up 0 bases, with 12 bases separating them. The DNA for the CDR3 is TGTGCCAGCAGTGAGGGTTGGCAGAACTCCTACAATGAGCAGTTCTTC. It specifies CASSEGWQNSYNEQFF.

J is TRBJ2-1 and V is TRBV4-3, with D perhaps TRBD2 (6 bases). The ends were cut back, 0 bases at V and 5 bases at J, with 11 bases in the middle. There are 15 residues in the CDR3. Looked up from germline, CDR1 is LGHNA and CDR2 is YSLEER. The CDR3 DNA follows: TGCGCCAGCAGCCAAGATAAGACTAGTCACAATGAGCAGTTCTTC. This gives the protein CASSQDKTSHNEQFF.

This clone occurred once. J is TRBJ2-1 and V is TRBV18, with 8 bases matching TRBD1. The CDR3 is 13 amino acids. Germline V gene sequence: CDR1 KGHSH, CDR2 LQKENI. The V segment lost 5 bases and the J segment 8 bases; nucleotides outside the gene matches: 5. For the CDR3, the DNA is TGTGCCAGCTCATCCGACAGGGGCGATGAGCAGTTCTTC. This encodes CASSSDRGDEQFF.

The gene calls are TRBV5-8 and TRBJ1-5, with D maybe TRBD1 (5 bases). The germline V and J ends were trimmed by 2 bases and 5 bases, with 14 bases remaining between them. Germline V gives CDR1 SGHTS, CDR2 YDEGEE. The CDR3 is 15 residues long. CDR3 bases: TGTGCCAGCAGCTTCTCTCGGGGGTGGGATCAGCCCCAGCATTTT. This sequence encodes CASSFSRGWDQPQHF. Looking up the rest from reference TRBV5-8 and TRBJ1-5 gives the full variable domain: EAGVTQSPTHLIKTRGQQATLRCSPISGHTSVYWYQQALGLGLQFLLWYDEGEERNRGNFPPRFSGRQFPNYSSELNVNALELEDSALYLCASSFSRGWDQPQHFGDGTRLSIL.

The chain recombines TRBV7-9 with TRBJ2-3; 11 bases map to TRBD2. There are 19 residues in the CDR3. J was trimmed by 4 bases and V by 4 bases; bases with no gene match: 16. The germline V gene encodes CDR1 SEHNR and CDR2 FQNEAQ (reference sequence). The CDR3 region is CASSSMAVLLAGAADTQYF. In nucleotides, the CDR3 is TGTGCCAGCAGCTCAATGGCAGTACTACTAGCGGGAGCCGCAGATACGCAGTATTTT.

V usage is TRBV5-5 and J usage is TRBJ2-7; 11 nucleotides match TRBD2. The CDR3 sequence is 16 residues long. The germline V gene has CDR1 SGHKS and CDR2 YYEKEE (reference sequence). Losses at the gene ends were 4 bases for V and 4 bases for J; bases not matched to a gene: 10. The CDR3 region is CASSDLTSGSSYEQYF. The CDR3 nucleotides read TGTGCCAGCAGCGATCTTACTAGCGGGAGTAGTTACGAGCAGTACTTC.

The chain is built from TRBV28 and TRBJ2-1; 8 bases are a match to TRBD1. The germline gives CDR1 MDHEN, CDR2 SYDVKM. This CDR3 is 16 amino acids long. Trimming at V came to 5 bases and at J to 7 bases, leaving 13 bases not matched to a gene. CDR3 in DNA: TGTGCCAGCAGTCCTCTTGGAGGACAGGGAATAAATGAGCAGTTCTTC. Its translation is CASSPLGGQGINEQFF.

V usage is TRBV30 and J usage is TRBJ2-1; TRBD1 matches at 10 bases. The CDR3 is 16 amino acids. Per the germline V gene, CDR1 is GTSNPN and CDR2 is SVGIG (reference sequence). With V trimmed by 5 bases and J by 2 bases, 9 bases remained unmatched. The chain's CDR3 is CAWAKWDRGPYNEQFF. The CDR3 DNA follows: TGTGCCTGGGCGAAATGGGACAGGGGCCCCTACAATGAGCAGTTCTTC.

About this clone itself: This sample also contains other DNA sequences that code for the same CDR3. J is TRBJ2-7 and V is TRBV5-1; the D gene is possibly TRBD2 (6 bases). The CDR3 is made up of 14 amino acids. Trimming stripped 4 bases from V and 0 bases from J, with 11 bases between. In germline, CDR1 is SGHRS, CDR2 YFSETQ. The CDR3 coding sequence is TGCGCCAGCAGCCAGGGAGGCAGCTCCTACGAGCAGTACTTC. Amino acids: CASSQGGSSYEQYF.

The chain links TRBV18 to TRBJ1-5; possibly TRBD1 for D (6 bases). The CDR3 totals 14 residues. Trimming shortened V by 2 bases and J by 7 bases, and 12 bases separated the two germline ends. Germline V gives CDR1 KGHSH, CDR2 LQKENI. The CDR3 spells CASSPGGRGQPQHF. CDR3 bases: TGTGCCAGCTCACCAGGGGGGCGAGGACAGCCCCAGCATTTT.

The chain has TRBV5-5 and TRBJ2-7; no definite D call. There are 14 residues in the CDR3. V gave up 4 bases and J gave up 3 bases, with 14 bases separating them. Germline V gene data show CDR1 as SGHKS and CDR2 as YYEKEE (reference sequence). The CDR3 DNA reads as TGTGCCAGCAGCCCGTCTGACGGCAACTACGAGCAGTACTTC. It yields the protein CASSPSDGNYEQYF.

The genes are TRBV9 and TRBJ2-3; D ambiguous. The germline gives CDR1 SGDLS, CDR2 YYNGEE. The CDR3 has 14 residues. Trimming took 0 bases from V and 3 from J, leaving 8 bases between them. This chain's CDR3 is CASSVDSRTDTQYF. As DNA, the CDR3 is TGTGCCAGCAGCGTAGATAGTCGTACAGATACGCAGTATTTT.

The DNA for the CDR3 is TGTGCCAGCAGTGGCCGACAGGGTTTGAACACTGAAGCTTTCTTT. This encodes CASSGRQGLNTEAFF. The chain joins TRBV6-5 to TRBJ1-1; TRBD1 matches at 7 bases. Germline-derived CDR1 and CDR2 are MNHEY and SVGAGI. V was clipped by 5 bases and J by 0 bases; unmatched bases: 6. The CDR3 totals 15 residues.

V and J are TRBV4-3 and TRBJ1-3; the D is unclear. Trimming removed 0 bases from V and 0 bases from J, with 15 bases in between. CDR3 length equals 18 residues. CDR1 is LGHNA and CDR2 is YSLEER in the germline V gene. This CDR3 reads CASSQDPFGVSSGNTIYF. For the CDR3, the DNA is TGCGCCAGCAGCCAAGACCCCTTTGGGGTTAGCTCTGGAAACACCATATATTTT.

V gene TRBV6-1 combines with J gene TRBJ2-7, with 8 bases aligning to TRBD2. This CDR3 is built from 14 residues. V shed 4 bases, J shed 4 bases, and the junction held 6 bases outside the gene matches. Germline CDR1 reads MNHNS; CDR2 reads SASEGT. CDR3 residues: CASSVPAGGYEQYF. DNA for the CDR3: TGTGCCAGCAGTGTCCCGGCGGGAGGTTACGAGCAGTACTTC.

The gene calls are TRBV27 and TRBJ1-1; a possible D gene is TRBD1 (5 bases). V lost 3 bases and J 7 bases, leaving 15 bases between the germline ends. The CDR3 totals 14 residues. Germline V gene data show CDR1 as MNHEY and CDR2 as SMNVEV (reference sequence). CDR3 nucleotides: TGTGCCAGCAGTTTCCATGGGGGATACAGTGAAGCTTTCTTT. It codes for CASSFHGGYSEAFF.

The chain recombines TRBV5-1 with TRBJ1-3; D is unresolved. This CDR3 is built from 16 residues. Germline CDR1 reads SGHRS; CDR2 reads YFSETQ. V was pared by 2 bases and J by 0 bases, with 12 bases between. CDR3 region: CASSLDLSVSGNTIYF. In nucleotides, the CDR3 is TGCGCCAGCAGCTTAGACCTATCTGTCTCTGGAAACACCATATATTTT.

The chain couples TRBV5-6 to TRBJ2-5, with TRBD2 as a possible D gene (6 bases). The germline CDR1 and CDR2 sequences are SGHDT and YYEEEE. This CDR3 is built from 15 residues. Trimming took 1 base from V and 1 from J, leaving 11 bases between them. The CDR3, as DNA: TGTGCCAGCAGCTTGAAGGGAGGCACCCAAGAGACCCAGTACTTC. Its translation: CASSLKGGTQETQYF.

The genes are TRBV7-9 and TRBJ2-2; D perhaps matches TRBD1 (6 bases). The CDR3 contains 15 residues. The germline V gene encodes CDR1 SEHNR and CDR2 FQNEAQ (reference sequence). Trimming pared 5 bases from V and 2 bases from J, leaving 12 bases between. The CDR3 region has the DNA TGTGCCAGCAGCCTTGACAGGCTTAACACCGGGGAGCTGTTTTTT. This encodes CASSLDRLNTGELFF.

This clone was recorded a few times. The rearrangement links TRBV5-6 to TRBJ1-1; no clear D. V lost 3 bases and J lost 4, with 7 bases in between. The germline V gene encodes CDR1 SGHDT and CDR2 YYEEEE. This CDR3 region has 12 residues. The CDR3 is CASSSHSTEAFF. CDR3 in DNA: TGTGCCAGCAGCTCTCACTCCACTGAAGCTTTCTTT.